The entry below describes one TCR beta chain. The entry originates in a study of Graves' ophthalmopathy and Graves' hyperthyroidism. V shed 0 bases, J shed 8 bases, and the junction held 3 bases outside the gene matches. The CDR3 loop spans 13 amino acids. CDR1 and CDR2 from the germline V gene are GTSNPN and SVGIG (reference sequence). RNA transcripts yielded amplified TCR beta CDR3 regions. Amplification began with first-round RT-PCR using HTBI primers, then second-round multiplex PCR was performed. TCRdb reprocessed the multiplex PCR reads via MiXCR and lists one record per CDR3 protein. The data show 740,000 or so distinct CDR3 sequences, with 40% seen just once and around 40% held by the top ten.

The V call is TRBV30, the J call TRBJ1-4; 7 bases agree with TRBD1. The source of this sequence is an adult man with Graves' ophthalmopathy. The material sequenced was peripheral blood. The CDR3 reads CAWSVKGAEKLFF. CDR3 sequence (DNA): TGTGCCTGGAGTGTAAAGGGGGCCGAAAAACTGTTTTTT.